This entry lists 10 T cell receptor beta chains sequenced from one sample in a study of blood T cell repertoires in COVID-19. Method: immunoSEQ multiplex PCR; TCRdb's copy keeps in-frame clones and lacks some. Among some 74,000 clones listed, approximately 90% were seen once. Input material: peripheral blood. The receptor set was obtained from a man aged 45-65 years with COVID-19, enrolled during active disease.

The table lists this clone with a count of one. The rearrangement uses TRBV7-8 and TRBJ1-4; TRBD1 agrees at 7 bases. CDR1 is SGHVS and CDR2 is FQNEAQ in the germline V gene. CDR3 size: 17 residues. J lost 3 bases, V lost 0 bases, and 7 bases had no gene match. The DNA of the CDR3 is TGTGCCAGCAGCTTAGCGCTACAGGGGATATCTAATGAAAAACTGTTTTTT. Protein sequence: CASSLALQGISNEKLFF. The whole variable domain, remainder taken from reference TRBV7-8 and TRBJ1-4, is GAGVSQSPRYKVAKRGQDVALRCDPISGHVSLFWYQQALGQGPEFLTYFQNEAQLDKSGLPSDRFFAERPEGSVSTLKIQRTQQEDSAVYLCASSLALQGISNEKLFFGSGTQLSVL.

The chain carries TRBV7-8 and TRBJ1-1; 10 bases line up with TRBD1. Trimming took 5 bases from V and 5 from J; bases not matched to a gene: 8. This CDR3 comprises 15 residues. Per the germline V gene, CDR1 is SGHVS and CDR2 is FQNEAQ. DNA for the CDR3: TGTGCCAGCAGCCCCGCCGGGACAGGGGATACTGAAGCTTTCTTT. This codes for CASSPAGTGDTEAFF.

The chain couples TRBV29-1 to TRBJ1-1; the match to TRBD1 covers 7 bases. Trimming at V came to 2 bases and at J to 5 bases, leaving 2 bases not matched to a gene. The CDR3 has 12 amino acids. The germline V gene encodes CDR1 SQVTM and CDR2 ANQGSEA. CDR3 in amino acids: CSVEYRGTEAFF. CDR3 DNA sequence: TGCAGCGTTGAATACAGGGGTACTGAAGCTTTCTTT.

This clone has only a few counts. Here the CDR3 DNA reads TGTGCCAGCGAGCGGGAGGGGGATGAGCAGTTCTTC. It is translated as CASEREGDEQFF. The chain recombines TRBV2 with TRBJ2-1; 10 bases agree with TRBD2. The CDR3 length is 12 residues. The J segment lost 8 bases and the V segment lost 8 bases, leaving 3 bases of the junction unmatched. Germline V gives CDR1 SNHLY, CDR2 FYNNEI.

The genes are TRBV7-3 and TRBJ2-3; 10 bases map to TRBD2. CDR1 and CDR2 (germline): SGHTA, FQGTGA. With 2 bases clipped from V and 4 bases from J, the junction kept 6 bases outside the gene matches. CDR3 length: 16 amino acids. For the CDR3, the DNA is TGTGCCAGCAGCTTACAAGCGGGAGGGCAATCAGATACGCAGTATTTT. Its translation is CASSLQAGGQSDTQYF.

This clone was found a few times. Additional DNA sequences in this sample encode the identical CDR3. V gene TRBV19 combines with J gene TRBJ2-2; 7 nucleotides agree with TRBD1. J lost 0 bases, V lost 1 base, and 2 bases had no gene match. Germline V lookup: CDR1 LNHDA, CDR2 SQIVND (reference sequence). There are 16 residues in the CDR3. CDR3 sequence reads: CASSIGGTANTGELFF. CDR3 DNA: TGTGCCAGTAGTATAGGTGGGACAGCGAACACCGGGGAGCTGTTTTTT.

J is TRBJ2-1 and V is TRBV19, with D perhaps matching TRBD1 (5 bases). Germline lookup yields CDR1 LNHDA and CDR2 SQIVND (reference sequence). This CDR3 comprises 14 residues. Trimming removed 4 bases from V and 6 bases from J, with 13 bases in between. Here the CDR3 reads CASSTTVVGNEQFF. As DNA, the CDR3 is TGTGCCAGTAGTACGACAGTCGTTGGCAATGAGCAGTTCTTC.

The chain has TRBV21-1 and TRBJ2-2; the table's D call of TRBD2 was not tested on the DNA. TRBV21-1 corresponds to a pseudogene. The CDR3 is 17 amino acids. Here the CDR3 reads CASSKAQGSGSPGELFF. The CDR3 nucleotides are TGTGCCAGCAGCAAAGCGCAAGGTAGCGGGAGTCCCGGGGAGCTGTTTTTT.

The table lists this clone with a few counts. V is TRBV7-9 and J is TRBJ1-5; no clear D. The V gene lost 5 bases and the J gene lost 1 base, with 6 bases spanning the gap. The CDR3 has 13 residues. Germline V gene lookup returns CDR1 SEHNR and CDR2 FQNEAQ (reference sequence). For the CDR3, the DNA is TGTGCCAGCAGCCCTTTGAGCAATCAGCCCCAGCATTTT. Translating it yields CASSPLSNQPQHF. The full variable domain, its missing parts supplied by reference TRBV7-9 and TRBJ1-5, is DTGVSQNPRHKITKRGQNVTFRCDPISEHNRLYWYRQTLGQGPEFLTYFQNEAQLEKSRLLSDRFSAERPKGSFSTLEIQRTEQGDSAMYLCASSPLSNQPQHFGDGTRLSIL.

This clone occurred once. The chain combines TRBV5-1 with TRBJ2-5; maybe TRBD1 (5 bases). The CDR3 length is 14 residues. Trimming pared 2 bases from V and 2 bases from J, leaving 10 bases between. Looked up from germline, CDR1 is SGHRS and CDR2 is YFSETQ. CDR3 sequence: CASSLPTEQETQYF. Here the CDR3 DNA reads TGCGCCAGCAGCTTACCGACAGAGCAAGAGACCCAGTACTTC.